The source of this T cell receptor beta chain is a study of shared clonotypes between healthy human individuals. The table came from immunoSEQ multiplex PCR; TCRdb's copy has only in-frame clones and leaves some out. The table includes about 340,000 clones, less than 75% detected once. This clone was picked up many times. Germline V gives CDR1 MGHDK, CDR2 SYGVNS. CDR3 size: 14 residues. V lost 3 bases and J lost 8, with 14 bases in between. The chain joins TRBV25-1 to TRBJ1-3; no clear D gene. This receptor was identified in a young man in good health. The source material was memory CD4+ T cells sorted from blood. Indicated subset: CD45RA-negative fraction. In DNA, the CDR3 is TGTGCCAGCAGTGACTTAGGACTTGCGGACACCATATATTTT. Translating gives CASSDLGLADTIYF.